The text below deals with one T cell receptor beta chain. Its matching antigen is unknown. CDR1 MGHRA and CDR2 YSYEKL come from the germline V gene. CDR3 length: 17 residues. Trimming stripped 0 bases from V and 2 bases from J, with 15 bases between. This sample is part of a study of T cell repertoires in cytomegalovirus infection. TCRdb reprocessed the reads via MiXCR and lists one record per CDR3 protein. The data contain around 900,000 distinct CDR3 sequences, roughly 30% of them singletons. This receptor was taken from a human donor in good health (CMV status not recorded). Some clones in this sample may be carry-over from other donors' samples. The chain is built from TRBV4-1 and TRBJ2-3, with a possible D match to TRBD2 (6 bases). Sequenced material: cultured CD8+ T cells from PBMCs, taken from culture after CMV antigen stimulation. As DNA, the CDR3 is TGCGCCAGCAGCCAAGATTTTGGAGGGGTTGACACAGATACGCAGTATTTT. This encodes CASSQDFGGVDTDTQYF.